The clone carrying this TCR beta chain was detected only a few times. The antigen remains undetermined. Arm-PCR of CDR3 regions and iRepertoire HTBI primers were the basis on which TCR beta libraries were built. Original methodology: Identification of gene segments yielded 60 to 80 TRBV and about 14 TRBJ across samples. Each CDR3 protein is one row after TCRdb ran MiXCR on the multiplex PCR reads. TCRdb's processing, not the study's, gives the V and J calls here. The sample includes 400,000 to 550,000 distinct CDR3 sequences, about a sixth of them seen just once. These data originate in a study of regulatory T cells in long-lasting Graves disease. The time point here: newly diagnosed GD, antithyroid drugs for less than 3 months. PBMC RNA was the source of the TCR library. Study observations and caveats: Newly diagnosed Graves' patients had higher TCR diversity than persistent ones.

Germline V gene sequence: CDR1 MNHNS, CDR2 SASEGT. The V end was cut by 5 bases, the J end by 4 bases, with 9 bases between. The CDR3 has 13 residues. These data also formed part of another study, on T cells in Graves' hyperthyroidism and ophthalmopathy. That work states: Clinical symptoms, serum thyroxine and TRAb, thyroid ultrasound and orbital computed tomography were used for the diagnoses.

The sample was peripheral blood mononuclear cells (PBMCs), taken at new diagnosis, from a patient treated with antithyroid drugs. This sequence was found in a woman younger than 30 with Graves disease. V usage is TRBV6-1 and J usage is TRBJ2-1; D is unresolved. Here the CDR3 reads CASSPRYYNEQFF. CDR3 nucleotide sequence: TGTGCCAGCAGTCCTCGTTATTACAATGAGCAGTTCTTC.